Below are 16 T cell receptor beta chains sequenced from a single sample in a study of blood T cell repertoires in COVID-19. Measured with immunoSEQ multiplex PCR; TCRdb has only the in-frame clones, and not every one. Altogether roughly 100,000 clones are present, almost 85% being singletons, with the ten largest covering about 10%. What was sequenced was peripheral blood. These receptors were obtained from a man between 65 and 85 years old with acute or convalescent COVID-19.

This clone was detected only a few times. The chain joins TRBV6-5 to TRBJ2-1; tentative D call: TRBD2 (7 bases). The CDR3 runs 14 residues. The V and J ends lost 10 bases and 4 bases respectively, with 17 bases between them. The germline CDR1 and CDR2 sequences are MNHEY and SVGAGI. DNA of the CDR3: TGTGCCACCAAGACGGGGGGCCGATACAATGAGCAGTTCTTC. It is translated as CATKTGGRYNEQFF.

The chain has TRBV21-1 and TRBJ1-5. TRBV21-1 is deemed a pseudogene. The CDR3 covers 17 residues. CDR3 DNA sequence: TGTGCCAGCAGCAATGATAGCCTGTCTTCAAGCAATCAGCCCCAGCATTTT. Translating it yields CASSNDSLSSSNQPQHF.

The chain joins TRBV7-3 to TRBJ2-3; a weak D match, TRBD2 (6 bases). CDR1 is SGHTA, CDR2 FQGTGA, per germline. The CDR3 covers 12 residues. Trimming removed 5 bases from V and 5 bases from J, with 8 bases in between. Here the CDR3 DNA reads TGTGCCAGCAGCCGAGCGGGAGATACGCAGTATTTT. The encoded protein is CASSRAGDTQYF.

This chain connects TRBV30 to TRBJ2-1; 8 nucleotides match TRBD2. Germline assignment: CDR1 GTSNPN and CDR2 SVGIG (reference sequence). V trimming: 0 bases; J trimming: 6 bases; junction bases outside the gene matches: 10. The CDR3 runs to 16 residues. CDR3 in amino acids: CAWSVLTGGPSNEQFF. The DNA of the CDR3 is TGTGCCTGGAGTGTACTCACGGGAGGGCCCTCCAATGAGCAGTTCTTC.

This clone rates as medium-sized. V usage is TRBV6-1 and J usage is TRBJ1-5; D not resolved. Germline V lookup: CDR1 MNHNS, CDR2 SASEGT. The CDR3 sequence is 15 residues long. Trimming stripped 1 base from V and 2 bases from J, with 9 bases between. Here the CDR3 reads CASSEDPSGNQPQHF. The CDR3 bases are TGTGCCAGCAGTGAAGACCCCTCGGGCAATCAGCCCCAGCATTTT.

CDR3 sequence (DNA): TGTGCCAGCACCGGGACACCAGACTTCAATGAGCAGTTCTTC. Translation gives CASTGTPDFNEQFF. The rearrangement uses TRBV6-5 and TRBJ2-1, with D maybe TRBD1 (6 bases). This CDR3 region has 14 residues. CDR1 and CDR2 (germline): MNHEY, SVGAGI. V was pared by 7 bases and J by 6 bases, with 16 bases between.

The V gene is TRBV10-1, the J gene TRBJ2-7; D call uncertain. V lost 2 bases, J lost 4 bases, and 6 bases lay in between. There are 12 residues in the CDR3. Per the germline V gene, CDR1 is WNHNN and CDR2 is SYGVQD (reference sequence). CDR3 sequence: CASSENLYEQYF. For the CDR3, the DNA is TGCGCCAGCAGTGAGAATCTTTACGAGCAGTACTTC.

This chain uses TRBV3-1 (or the pseudogene TRBV3-2) with TRBJ1-3; D remains unclear. V was cut by 0 bases and J by 14 bases, with 11 bases left in between. Germline V CDR1 and CDR2: LGHDT, YNNKEL (reference sequence). The CDR3 is made up of 12 amino acids. This CDR3 reads CASSQDYGELYF. CDR3 DNA sequence: TGTGCCAGCAGCCAAGATTACGGGGAGTTATATTTT.

The V gene is TRBV2, the J gene TRBJ1-1; 7 positions agree with TRBD1. The CDR3 length is 14 residues. Germline trimming cut 3 bases from V and 4 bases from J; bases unmatched to any gene: 5. CDR1 and CDR2 (germline): SNHLY, FYNNEI. The CDR3 sequence is CASSERGQSTEAFF. In DNA, the CDR3 is TGTGCCAGCAGTGAGAGGGGGCAGAGCACTGAAGCTTTCTTT.

This rearrangement joins TRBV9 to TRBJ1-4; D unresolved. The CDR3 extends over 16 amino acids. Trimming cost V 0 bases and J 5 bases, with 14 bases left between them. Germline CDR1 reads SGDLS; CDR2 reads YYNGEE. CDR3 residues: CASSVGTGAQNEKLFF. For the CDR3, the DNA is TGTGCCAGCAGCGTAGGAACGGGAGCTCAAAATGAAAAACTGTTTTTT.

V and J are TRBV5-4 and TRBJ1-6, with unresolved D. The CDR3 is 18 amino acids. CDR1 and CDR2 (germline): SGHNT, YYREEE (reference sequence). The V and J ends lost 2 bases and 0 bases respectively, with 15 bases between them. The CDR3 reads CASSFGGTTFSYNSPLHF. The CDR3 DNA sequence: TGTGCCAGCAGCTTTGGAGGAACCACCTTCTCCTATAATTCACCCCTCCACTTT.

This clone is a singleton in its sample. The genes are TRBV11-3 and TRBJ2-2, with a tentative D call TRBD1 (7 bases). The CDR3 totals 17 residues. V lost 5 bases, J lost 5 bases, and 21 bases lay in between. Germline V gives CDR1 SGHNT, CDR2 YENEEA. The CDR3 coding sequence is TGTGCCAGCAGCCCCCAGCAGGGGGGCAGGCGTACCGGGGAGCTGTTTTTT. Protein: CASSPQQGGRRTGELFF.

The rearrangement joins TRBV5-5 to TRBJ1-6; a weak D match, TRBD1 (6 bases). Per the germline V gene, CDR1 is SGHKS and CDR2 is YYEKEE (reference sequence). Trimming left V 0 bases short and J 5 bases short, with 9 bases between. This CDR3 has 15 amino acids. The CDR3 is CASSLATGHNSPLHF. As DNA, the CDR3 is TGTGCCAGCAGCTTGGCGACAGGTCATAATTCACCCCTCCACTTT. The full variable domain, in which reference TRBV5-5 and TRBJ1-6 provide the parts outside the CDR3, is DAGVTQSPTHLIKTRGQQVTLRCSPISGHKSVSWYQQVLGQGPQFIFQYYEKEERGRGNFPDRFSARQFPNYSSELNVNALLLGDSALYLCASSLATGHNSPLHFGNGTRLTVT.

This clone was seen a handful of times. The rearrangement links TRBV20-1 to TRBJ1-2, with D possibly being TRBD1 (6 bases). This CDR3 is 11 amino acids long. V lost 3 bases to trimming and J lost 4 bases, with 6 bases between them. Per germline, CDR1 DFQATT and CDR2 SNEGSKA (reference sequence). Here the CDR3 DNA reads TGCAGTGCTAGGGACAGCTATGGCTACACCTTC. This sequence encodes CSARDSYGYTF.

V and J are TRBV3-1 (or the pseudogene TRBV3-2) and TRBJ2-5; TRBD2 agrees at 9 bases. There are 18 residues in the CDR3. Germline assignment: CDR1 LGHDT and CDR2 YNNKEL (reference sequence). J was trimmed by 4 bases and V by 5 bases; bases with no gene match: 17. CDR3 DNA: TGTGCCAGCAGCTCCGGCTGGGGTGCGGGGGGGCAGGTAGAGACCCAGTACTTC. The encoded protein is CASSSGWGAGGQVETQYF.

The chain has TRBV11-2 and TRBJ2-7, with a possible D match to TRBD2 (6 bases). The CDR3 has 15 residues. Germline CDR1 SGHAT, CDR2 FQNNGV. Trimming cost V 2 bases and J 4 bases, with 15 bases left between them. The CDR3 DNA sequence: TGTGCCAGCAGCTTATCTAACGACGGGAGATACGAGCAGTACTTC. It encodes CASSLSNDGRYEQYF.